These 14 T cell receptor beta chains came from one sample sequenced in a study of regulatory T cells in long-lasting Graves disease. Construction of TCR beta libraries relied on iRepertoire HTBI primers and on Arm-PCR targeting CDR3 regions. TCRdb fed the multiplex PCR reads into MiXCR, producing one record per CDR3 protein. The profile covers 680,000 or so distinct CDR3 sequences, with roughly 15% appearing a single time and 18% taken by the ten largest. Time point noted: newly diagnosed GD, antithyroid drugs for less than 3 months. PBMCs provided the RNA from which the TCR library was made. The same sample was also studied in work on T cells in Graves' hyperthyroidism and ophthalmopathy.

Sequences were derived from peripheral blood mononuclear cells (PBMCs), sampled at new diagnosis, from a patient treated with antithyroid drugs. The receptors stem from a woman younger than 45 with Graves disease.

This clonotype was observed a few times. The V call is TRBV7-8, the J call TRBJ1-6, with D possibly matching TRBD1 (6 bases). The V gene's germline CDR1 is SGHVS and CDR2 FQNEAQ. Trimming took off 7 bases at V and 7 bases at J, with 14 bases between the two ends. There are 14 residues in the CDR3. The CDR3 sequence: CASTIQGWNSPLHF. The CDR3 DNA follows: TGTGCCAGCACGATACAGGGTTGGAATTCACCCCTCCACTTT.

At least ten counts were recorded for this clonotype. This chain joins TRBV3-1 and TRBJ2-5, with D hard to call. The V gene's germline CDR1 is LGHDT and CDR2 YNNKEL (reference sequence). This CDR3 spans 12 amino acids. The V end lost 1 base, the J end lost 5 bases, and 5 bases lay between the germline ends. In DNA, the CDR3 is TGTGCCAGCAGCCAAGCAGCGGAGACCCAGTACTTC. Translation: CASSQAAETQYF.

This clonotype was seen a few times. The V and J genes are TRBV30 and TRBJ1-2; the D gene is possibly TRBD1 (5 bases). V gave up 7 bases and J gave up 4 bases, with 13 bases separating them. The germline gives CDR1 GTSNPN, CDR2 SVGIG (reference sequence). The CDR3 covers 12 residues. The DNA of the CDR3 is TGTGCCTTCACGGGGGAGGGCTATGGCTACACCTTC. It is translated as CAFTGEGYGYTF.

This clonotype has only a few counts. The gene calls are TRBV29-1 and TRBJ2-7, with D perhaps TRBD1 or TRBD2 (5 bases each). Germline CDR1 is SQVTM and CDR2 is ANQGSEA. Trimming removed 4 bases from V and 3 bases from J, with 19 bases in between. CDR3 length equals 15 residues. The CDR3 sequence is CSVAGTPGPNYEQYF. The CDR3 region has the DNA TGCAGCGTTGCTGGCACTCCGGGACCCAACTACGAGCAGTACTTC.

This clonotype was seen only a few times. The gene calls are TRBV30 and TRBJ2-1; D possibly corresponds to TRBD1 (6 bases). The CDR3 covers 11 residues. In germline, CDR1 is GTSNPN, CDR2 SVGIG (reference sequence). V lost 5 bases to trimming and J lost 14 bases, with 16 bases between them. The CDR3, as DNA: TGTGCCTGGGACTTAGGGGGTTCGGAGTTCTTC. Protein: CAWDLGGSEFF.

The chain employs TRBV9 and TRBJ2-1; D might be TRBD1 (5 bases). V lost 5 bases to trimming and J lost 4 bases, with 13 bases between them. From germline, CDR1 is SGDLS and CDR2 YYNGEE. This CDR3 contains 14 residues. CDR3 loop: CASSETGFYNEQFF. The CDR3 nucleotides read TGTGCCAGCAGTGAAACAGGATTTTACAATGAGCAGTTCTTC.

This clonotype turned up a few times. The CDR3 does not close with the conserved phenylalanine or tryptophan, likely indicating a read error. The chain has TRBV28 and TRBJ1-6; TRBD1 is a possible D gene (5 bases). The CDR3 consists of 16 residues. V lost 6 bases, J lost 6 bases, and 18 bases lay in between. Germline V lookup: CDR1 MDHEN, CDR2 SYDVKM. CDR3: CASRGPAGPINSPLHC. CDR3 sequence (DNA): TGTGCCAGCAGAGGCCCGGCGGGACCGATTAATTCACCCCTCCACTGT.

This clonotype showed up many times. The CDR3 reads CSASGGAEAFF. CDR3 nucleotides: TGCAGTGCTAGCGGTGGCGCTGAAGCTTTCTTT. This chain joins TRBV20-1 and TRBJ1-1; D uncertain. Trimming took off 3 bases at V and 6 bases at J, with 8 bases between the two ends. Germline V lookup: CDR1 DFQATT, CDR2 SNEGSKA (reference sequence). This CDR3 contains 11 residues.

In its sample, this clonotype was seen many times. This sequence joins TRBV5-1 and TRBJ1-5; D gene uncertain. There are 15 residues in the CDR3. Germline CDR1 is SGHRS and CDR2 is YFSETQ. Trimming left V 1 base short and J 4 bases short, with 12 bases between. CDR3 protein: CASSLWGGGNQPQHF. The CDR3, as DNA: TGCGCCAGCAGCTTGTGGGGAGGAGGAAATCAGCCCCAGCATTTT.

This clonotype was seen repeatedly, ten times or more. The junction differs from germline at one of its ends, possibly a read error. As DNA, the CDR3 is TGTGCCAGCAGTGACTCGGGTGTCGTGGGGGGGCGCCGCGGGGAGACCCAGTACTTC. Translating gives CASSDSGVVGGRRGETQYF. J is TRBJ2-5 and V is TRBV6-2 or TRBV6-3; tentatively, D is TRBD2 (7 bases). Germline CDR1 and CDR2: MNHEY and SVGEGT. This CDR3 is 19 amino acids long.

This clonotype was counted many times. The chain combines TRBV7-2 with TRBJ1-2; 7 nucleotides align to TRBD1. Germline CDR1 reads SGHTA; CDR2 reads FQGNSA. Trimming took 4 bases from V and 7 from J; bases not matched to a gene: 9. This CDR3 contains 14 residues. CDR3 nucleotide sequence: TGTGCCAGCAGCTCCCTCGAGGGGGCGGGTGGCTACACCTTC. Translating it yields CASSSLEGAGGYTF.

V usage is TRBV5-4 and J usage is TRBJ1-4; TRBD1 aligns across 7 bases. Germline CDR1 and CDR2: SGHNT and YYREEE (reference sequence). The J segment lost 7 bases and the V segment lost 6 bases, leaving 9 bases of the junction unmatched. The CDR3 spans 14 residues. CDR3 residues: CASIIRGSLEKLFF. The CDR3 nucleotides are TGTGCCAGCATTATCAGGGGGTCCCTTGAAAAACTGTTTTTT.

The J gene is TRBJ2-1, the V gene TRBV11-2; D is uncertain. This CDR3 spans 15 amino acids. Germline V gene data show CDR1 as SGHAT and CDR2 as FQNNGV. Deletions cut 3 bases from V and 2 bases from J, with 11 bases between. CDR3 nucleotide sequence: TGTGCCAGCAGCTTGCTGTTGTGGGCCTACAATGAGCAGTTCTTC. It is translated as CASSLLLWAYNEQFF.

This clonotype was counted ten times or more. The chain is built from TRBV12-3 or TRBV12-4 and TRBJ2-3; unclear D gene. The length of the CDR3 is 13 residues. Between the trimmed V and J ends, which lost 9 bases and 5 bases, there was a span of 15 bases. CDR3 sequence: CARKGFFQDTQYF. CDR3 bases: TGTGCCAGAAAGGGTTTCTTCCAAGATACGCAGTATTTT.